The present entry profiles one TCR beta chain with its context. What it recognizes is unknown. In the same sample, other DNA sequences code for this CDR3. CDR1 KGHSH and CDR2 LQKENI come from the germline V gene. CDR3 length: 14 amino acids. J lost 5 bases, V lost 3 bases, and 5 bases had no gene match. This sample is drawn from a study of shared clonotypes between healthy human individuals. The study's findings and limits: Compared with memory subsets, naive subsets generally had larger estimated richness. It was observed that roughly 5.1% of naive CD4 clonotypes were shared across a handful of donors. Enrolling few donors narrowed the genetic and exposure-history diversity that was represented.

Caucasian adults living in Nashville, Tennessee, provided all samples. Repertoires were generated with immunoSEQ multiplex PCR, while TCRdb's copy carries only in-frame clones and drops some. This sample has some 2,100,000 clones; almost 96% occur once, and the top ten carry roughly 0.13%. The J gene is TRBJ2-7, the V gene TRBV18; TRBD1 matches 9 bases. The source is a man aged 18 to 30 in good health. What was sequenced was naive CD4+ T cells sorted from blood. The subset denotes: CD45RA+ positively selected. The CDR3 DNA is TGTGCCAGCTCACCTCCCCGGGACAGGGACGAGCAGTACTTC. As protein: CASSPPRDRDEQYF. The variable domain in full, completed from reference TRBV18 and TRBJ2-7, reads NAGVMQNPRHLVRRRGQEARLRCSPMKGHSHVYWYRQLPEEGLKFMVYLQKENIIDESGMPKERFSAEFPKEGPSILRIQQVVRGDSAAYFCASSPPRDRDEQYFGPGTRLTVT.